This T cell receptor beta chain came from a study of cytomegalovirus exposure and HLA in healthy donors. PCR amplification relied on 60 Vbeta primers (plus 13 Jbeta primers). Clones were read by immunoSEQ multiplex PCR, and TCRdb kept only the in-frame ones, dropping some. Of some 120,000 clones listed, roughly 9% are singletons. The CDR3 contains 15 residues. CDR1 is SGHRS, CDR2 YFSETQ, per germline. The V end lost 0 bases, the J end lost 1 base, and 8 bases lay between the germline ends. V usage is TRBV5-1 and J usage is TRBJ2-1, with a weak D call TRBD2 (5 bases). The clonotype originates from a man younger than 45 in good health and CMV-seronegative. The sequenced sample was PBMCs. The chain's CDR3 is CASSLAGKSYNEQFF. CDR3 bases: TGCGCCAGCAGCTTGGCGGGGAAATCCTACAATGAGCAGTTCTTC.